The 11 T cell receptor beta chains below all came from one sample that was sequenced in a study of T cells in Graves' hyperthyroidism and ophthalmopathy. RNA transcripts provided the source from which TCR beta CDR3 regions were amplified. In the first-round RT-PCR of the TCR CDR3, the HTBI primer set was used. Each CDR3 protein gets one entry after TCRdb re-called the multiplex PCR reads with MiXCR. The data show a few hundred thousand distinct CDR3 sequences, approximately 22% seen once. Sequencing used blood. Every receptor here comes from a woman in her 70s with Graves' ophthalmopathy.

The CDR3: CASSQTGGAGTQYF. CDR3 sequence (DNA): TGTGCCAGTAGTCAAACAGGGGGCGCCGGGACCCAGTACTTC. V gene TRBV19 combines with J gene TRBJ2-5, with 9 bases lining up with TRBD1. Trimming at V came to 5 bases and at J to 7 bases, leaving 8 bases not matched to a gene. The CDR3 has 14 amino acids. From germline, CDR1 is LNHDA and CDR2 SQIVND (reference sequence). The variable domain in full, with the rest retrieved from reference TRBV19 and TRBJ2-5, is DGGITQSPKYLFRKEGQNVTLSCEQNLNHDAMYWYRQDPGQGLRLIYYSQIVNDFQKGDIAEGYSVSREKKESFPLTVTSAQKNPTAFYLCASSQTGGAGTQYFGPGTRLLVL.

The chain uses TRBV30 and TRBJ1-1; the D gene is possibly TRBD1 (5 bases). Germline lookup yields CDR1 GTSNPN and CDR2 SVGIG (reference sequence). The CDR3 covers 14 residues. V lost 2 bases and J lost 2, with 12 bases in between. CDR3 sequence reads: CAWSWDGFNTEAFF. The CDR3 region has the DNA TGTGCCTGGAGTTGGGACGGTTTCAACACTGAAGCTTTCTTT.

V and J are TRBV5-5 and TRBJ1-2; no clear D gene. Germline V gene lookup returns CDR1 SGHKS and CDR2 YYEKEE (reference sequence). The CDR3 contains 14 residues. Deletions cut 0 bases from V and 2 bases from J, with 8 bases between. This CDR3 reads CASSLAVVNYGYTF. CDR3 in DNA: TGTGCCAGCAGCTTGGCCGTAGTGAACTATGGCTACACCTTC.

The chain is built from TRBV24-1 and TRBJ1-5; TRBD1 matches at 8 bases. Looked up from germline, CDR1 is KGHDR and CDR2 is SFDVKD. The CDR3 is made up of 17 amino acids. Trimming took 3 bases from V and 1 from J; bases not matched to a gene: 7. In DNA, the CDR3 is TGTGCCACCAGTGATGGACAGGGATCGGCGAGCAATCAGCCCCAGCATTTT. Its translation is CATSDGQGSASNQPQHF.

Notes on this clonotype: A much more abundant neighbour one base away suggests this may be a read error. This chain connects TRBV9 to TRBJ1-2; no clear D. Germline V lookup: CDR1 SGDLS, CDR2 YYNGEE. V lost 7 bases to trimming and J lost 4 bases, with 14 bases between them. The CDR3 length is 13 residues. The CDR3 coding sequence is TGTGCCAGCGGCTTAGGTGGGGTCTATGGCTACACCTTC. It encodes CASGLGGVYGYTF.

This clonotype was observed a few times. DNA of the CDR3: TGTGCCAGCAGTTACCGGCAGACCATGGATACGCAGTATTTT. This translates into CASSYRQTMDTQYF. The gene calls are TRBV6-5 and TRBJ2-3; unclear D gene. V lost 2 bases, J lost 6 bases, and 12 bases lay in between. The CDR3 is made up of 14 amino acids. Looked up from germline, CDR1 is MNHEY and CDR2 is SVGAGI.

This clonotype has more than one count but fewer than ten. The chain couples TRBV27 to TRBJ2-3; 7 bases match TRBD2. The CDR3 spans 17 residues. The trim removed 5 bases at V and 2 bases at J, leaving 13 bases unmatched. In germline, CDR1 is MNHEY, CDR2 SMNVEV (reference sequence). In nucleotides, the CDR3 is TGTGCCAGCAGTATCACCGCGGGAGCCGCTAACACAGATACGCAGTATTTT. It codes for CASSITAGAANTDTQYF.

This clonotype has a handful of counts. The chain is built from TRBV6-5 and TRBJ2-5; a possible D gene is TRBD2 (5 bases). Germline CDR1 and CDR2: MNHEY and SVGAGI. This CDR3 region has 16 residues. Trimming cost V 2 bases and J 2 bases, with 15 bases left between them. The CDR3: CASSYGWETLQETQYF. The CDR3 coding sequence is TGTGCCAGCAGTTACGGGTGGGAGACTCTACAAGAGACCCAGTACTTC.

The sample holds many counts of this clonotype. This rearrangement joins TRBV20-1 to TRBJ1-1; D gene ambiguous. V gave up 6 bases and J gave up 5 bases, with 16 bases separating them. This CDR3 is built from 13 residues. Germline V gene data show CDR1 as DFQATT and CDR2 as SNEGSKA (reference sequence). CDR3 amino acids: CSAERRTGTEAFF. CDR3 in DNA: TGCAGTGCGGAGAGAAGGACGGGGACTGAAGCTTTCTTT.

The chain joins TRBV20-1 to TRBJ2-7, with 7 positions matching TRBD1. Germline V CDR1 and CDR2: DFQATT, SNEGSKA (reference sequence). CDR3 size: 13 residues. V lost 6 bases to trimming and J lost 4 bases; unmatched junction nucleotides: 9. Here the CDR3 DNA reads TGCAGTGCCTCCGGGACAGTTATATACGAGCAGTACTTC. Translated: CSASGTVIYEQYF.

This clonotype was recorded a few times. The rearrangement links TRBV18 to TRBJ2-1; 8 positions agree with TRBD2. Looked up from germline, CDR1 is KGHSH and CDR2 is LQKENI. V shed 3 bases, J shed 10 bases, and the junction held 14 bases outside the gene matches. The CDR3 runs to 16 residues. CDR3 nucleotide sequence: TGTGCCAGCTCACCTAGAAGCGGGAGTTTCTTGGGGGAGCAGTTCTTC. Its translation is CASSPRSGSFLGEQFF. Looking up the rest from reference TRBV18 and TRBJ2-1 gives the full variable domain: NAGVMQNPRHLVRRRGQEARLRCSPMKGHSHVYWYRQLPEEGLKFMVYLQKENIIDESGMPKERFSAEFPKEGPSILRIQQVVRGDSAAYFCASSPRSGSFLGEQFFGPGTRLTVL.